The rows below give T cell receptor beta chains drawn from one sample of a study of radiation and T cells in renal cell carcinoma. Using immunoSEQ multiplex PCR, the repertoire was profiled, and TCRdb retains in-frame clones only, with some absent. The sample records some 46,000 clones, 80% to 85% being singletons. This sample comprised blood, obtained from a patient whose treatment included radiotherapy and nephrectomy. These TCRs come from a woman between 65 and 79 years old with renal cell carcinoma. CDR3s include the opening cysteine and the closing phenylalanine or tryptophan. The D gene is left open where the match is weak. Expanded clones are given a class, and other clones once, few, many or no size at all.

v_gene: TRBV5-1
d_gene: .
j_gene: TRBJ2-5
abundance: .
CDR3nt: TGCGCCAGCAGCTCCGGGACTCAGTACCAAGAGACCCAGTACTTC
CDR3aa: CASSSGTQYQETQYF

v_gene: TRBV7-5
d_gene: .
j_gene: TRBJ2-7
abundance: .
CDR3nt: TGTGCCAGAAGCTTCGAACGGCGGGACAGACCTTCCTACGAGCAGTACTTC
CDR3aa: CARSFERRDRPSYEQYF

v_gene: TRBV5-6
d_gene: .
j_gene: TRBJ1-5
abundance: .
CDR3nt: TGTGCCAGCAGCACCCAGGGGCGCCAGCCCCAGCATTTT
CDR3aa: CASSTQGRQPQHF

v_gene: TRBV4-2
d_gene: TRBD1
j_gene: TRBJ2-2
abundance: .
CDR3nt: TGTGCCAGCACGGGACAGCGCAACACCGGGGAGCTGTTTTTT
CDR3aa: CASTGQRNTGELFF

v_gene: TRBV7-2
d_gene: .
j_gene: TRBJ1-2
abundance: .
CDR3nt: TGTGCCAGCAGCTTAGTACACGGTACCTTGAACTATGGCTACACCTTC
CDR3aa: CASSLVHGTLNYGYTF

v_gene: TRBV9
d_gene: .
j_gene: TRBJ1-1
abundance: .
CDR3nt: TGTGCCAGCAGCGTAGCCGGTGAGCATTTGAACACTGAAGCTTTCTTT
CDR3aa: CASSVAGEHLNTEAFF

v_gene: TRBV4-1
d_gene: .
j_gene: TRBJ2-3
abundance: .
CDR3nt: TGCGCCAGCAGCGAACGGGATCCCACTAGCTCGGATACGCAGTATTTT
CDR3aa: CASSERDPTSSDTQYF

v_gene: TRBV7-2
d_gene: .
j_gene: TRBJ2-7
abundance: .
CDR3nt: TGTGCCAGCAGCTTAGTGTCTAGCGAGATGGGGGAGCAGTACTTC
CDR3aa: CASSLVSSEMGEQYF

v_gene: TRBV4-3
d_gene: TRBD1
j_gene: TRBJ2-2
abundance: once
CDR3nt: TGCGCCAGCAGCCGCCTCCCAGGGGGCGCGAACACCGGGGAGCTGTTTTTT
CDR3aa: CASSRLPGGANTGELFF

v_gene: TRBV5-1
d_gene: .
j_gene: TRBJ2-5
abundance: .
CDR3nt: TGCGCCAGCACGACCGGGGATTACCAAGAGACCCAGTACTTC
CDR3aa: CASTTGDYQETQYF

v_gene: TRBV11-3
d_gene: .
j_gene: TRBJ2-3
abundance: .
CDR3nt: TGTGCCAGCAGCTTAGTCGGCGGGAGCACAGATACGCAGTATTTT
CDR3aa: CASSLVGGSTDTQYF

v_gene: TRBV6-6
d_gene: .
j_gene: TRBJ2-3
abundance: .
CDR3nt: TGTGCCAGCAGTTACAAGGCCAGAGATACGCAGTATTTT
CDR3aa: CASSYKARDTQYF

v_gene: TRBV7-6
d_gene: .
j_gene: TRBJ2-7
abundance: .
CDR3nt: TGTGCCAGCAGCTTAGCCGGCAGGGACTACGAGCAGTACTTC
CDR3aa: CASSLAGRDYEQYF

v_gene: TRBV12-5
d_gene: .
j_gene: TRBJ2-7
abundance: many
CDR3nt: TGTGCTAGTGGTTGGCCGCCCGGACTCGCGCAGTACTTC
CDR3aa: CASGWPPGLAQYF

v_gene: TRBV6-5
d_gene: .
j_gene: TRBJ2-1
abundance: .
CDR3nt: TGTGCCAGCACGGGTAGTCTATACAATGAGCAGTTCTTC
CDR3aa: CASTGSLYNEQFF

v_gene: TRBV2
d_gene: .
j_gene: TRBJ2-3
abundance: .
CDR3nt: TGTGCCAGCAGAGAAAGGGTATTAACAGATACGCAGTATTTT
CDR3aa: CASRERVLTDTQYF

v_gene: TRBV5-1
d_gene: TRBD1
j_gene: TRBJ1-5
abundance: .
CDR3nt: TGCGCCAGCAGCTTACAGGGGGATAGCAATCAGCCCCAGCATTTT
CDR3aa: CASSLQGDSNQPQHF

v_gene: TRBV5-4
d_gene: TRBD2
j_gene: TRBJ2-7
abundance: .
CDR3nt: TGTGCCAGCAGCCCAAGCGGGACCTACGAGCAGTACTTC
CDR3aa: CASSPSGTYEQYF

v_gene: TRBV6-6
d_gene: TRBD2
j_gene: TRBJ2-1
abundance: .
CDR3nt: TGTGCCAGCAGTTACTCGTCCGGCGGGAGGGAAGGTGAGCAGTTCTTC
CDR3aa: CASSYSSGGREGEQFF

v_gene: TRBV7-2
d_gene: .
j_gene: TRBJ2-1
abundance: .
CDR3nt: TGTGCGGGACAAAGTGGGGGGTACAATGAGCAGTTCTTC
CDR3aa: CAGQSGGYNEQFF

v_gene: TRBV18
d_gene: TRBD1
j_gene: TRBJ2-7
abundance: .
CDR3nt: TGTGCCAGCTCGCTACGCGGACAGGATACCGAGCAGTACTTC
CDR3aa: CASSLRGQDTEQYF

v_gene: TRBV30
d_gene: .
j_gene: TRBJ1-5
abundance: .
CDR3nt: TGTGCCTGGAGTGTAGGGGGGCTCAATCAGCCCCAGCATTTT
CDR3aa: CAWSVGGLNQPQHF

v_gene: TRBV6-5
d_gene: .
j_gene: TRBJ1-1
abundance: .
CDR3nt: TGTGCCAGCAGTCGACCAGGGGTCGGCACTGAAGCTTTCTTT
CDR3aa: CASSRPGVGTEAFF

v_gene: TRBV10-2
d_gene: .
j_gene: TRBJ1-1
abundance: .
CDR3nt: TGCGCCAGCAGGGTAGGGAGGAACACTGAAGCTTTCTTT
CDR3aa: CASRVGRNTEAFF

v_gene: TRBV18
d_gene: TRBD1
j_gene: TRBJ2-7
abundance: .
CDR3nt: TGTGCCAGCTCACCACCCGCACAGGGGGGCTACGAGCAGTACTTC
CDR3aa: CASSPPAQGGYEQYF

v_gene: TRBV10-3
d_gene: .
j_gene: TRBJ2-7
abundance: .
CDR3nt: TGTGCCATTGGAATGGGGGGCTACGAGCAGTACTTC
CDR3aa: CAIGMGGYEQYF

v_gene: TRBV9
d_gene: TRBD2
j_gene: TRBJ2-2
abundance: few
CDR3nt: TGTGCCAGCAGCGTAGACGTCACTAGCGGGAGCCTTGCGAACACCGGGGAGCTGTTTTTT
CDR3aa: CASSVDVTSGSLANTGELFF

v_gene: TRBV7-9
d_gene: .
j_gene: TRBJ2-7
abundance: .
CDR3nt: TGTGCCAGCAGCTCTAGCCGGGACTCCTACGAGCAGTACTTC
CDR3aa: CASSSSRDSYEQYF

v_gene: TRBV5-6
d_gene: .
j_gene: TRBJ1-5
abundance: .
CDR3nt: TGTGCCAGCAGCCGTGGACAGCTTAATCAGCCCCAGCATTTT
CDR3aa: CASSRGQLNQPQHF

v_gene: TRBV7-9
d_gene: .
j_gene: TRBJ2-7
abundance: .
CDR3nt: TGTGCTGCCGAGCTCGGTACTTACGAGCAGTACTTC
CDR3aa: CAAELGTYEQYF

v_gene: TRBV18
d_gene: .
j_gene: TRBJ1-1
abundance: .
CDR3nt: TGTGCCAGCTCTCCCCTCGGGGGGATCACTGAAGCTTTCTTT
CDR3aa: CASSPLGGITEAFF

v_gene: TRBV19
d_gene: .
j_gene: TRBJ1-2
abundance: .
CDR3nt: TGTGCCAGTACCGGGGGCATATATAACTATGGCTACACCTTC
CDR3aa: CASTGGIYNYGYTF

v_gene: TRBV7-9
d_gene: TRBD1
j_gene: TRBJ2-7
abundance: .
CDR3nt: TGTGCCAGCAGCTTAGACTTTGAGGGACAGGGGCGGGAGCAGTACTTC
CDR3aa: CASSLDFEGQGREQYF

v_gene: TRBV10-2
d_gene: TRBD2
j_gene: TRBJ2-3
abundance: few
CDR3nt: TGCGCCAGCAGGACTAGCGCCACAGATACGCAGTATTTT
CDR3aa: CASRTSATDTQYF

v_gene: TRBV10-2
d_gene: .
j_gene: TRBJ2-7
abundance: .
CDR3nt: TGCGCCAGCACCCCGACTAGAGCCTACGAGCAGTACTTC
CDR3aa: CASTPTRAYEQYF

v_gene: TRBV7-3
d_gene: .
j_gene: TRBJ2-7
abundance: .
CDR3nt: TGTGCCAGCAGCTCCGTCCGGGGCGGGGTCGACGAGCAGTACTTC
CDR3aa: CASSSVRGGVDEQYF

v_gene: TRBV6-1
d_gene: .
j_gene: TRBJ1-2
abundance: .
CDR3nt: TGTGCCAGCAGTGAAGCTAACCTCGCCACGGGGGGCCCTGGCTACACCTTC
CDR3aa: CASSEANLATGGPGYTF

v_gene: TRBV12-5
d_gene: TRBD1
j_gene: TRBJ2-1
abundance: .
CDR3nt: TGTGCTAGTGGTTTGGTTCGGGACAGGCGGCACAATGAGCAGTTCTTC
CDR3aa: CASGLVRDRRHNEQFF

v_gene: TRBV9
d_gene: .
j_gene: TRBJ2-2
abundance: .
CDR3nt: TGTGCCAGCAGCGTAGAGTCGGGGACCCCGAACACCGGGGAGCTGTTTTTT
CDR3aa: CASSVESGTPNTGELFF

v_gene: TRBV7-9
d_gene: TRBD1
j_gene: TRBJ2-5
abundance: .
CDR3nt: TGTGCCAGCAGCCGAGACAGGGGCGTAAAAGAGACCCAGTACTTC
CDR3aa: CASSRDRGVKETQYF

v_gene: TRBV11-2
d_gene: .
j_gene: TRBJ2-1
abundance: .
CDR3nt: TGTGCCAGCAGCTTAGATTTGAACACCCGGTGGGATGAGCAGTTCTTC
CDR3aa: CASSLDLNTRWDEQFF

v_gene: TRBV5-5
d_gene: .
j_gene: TRBJ2-1
abundance: .
CDR3nt: TGTGCCAGCAGCACCAGTATGAAGGGTCGCTCCTACAATGAGCAGTTCTTC
CDR3aa: CASSTSMKGRSYNEQFF

v_gene: TRBV7-2
d_gene: .
j_gene: TRBJ2-7
abundance: .
CDR3nt: TGTGCCAGCAGCTTAGACCCGGGACCAAACTACGAGCAGTACTTC
CDR3aa: CASSLDPGPNYEQYF

v_gene: TRBV27
d_gene: TRBD1
j_gene: TRBJ2-5
abundance: .
CDR3nt: TGTGCCAGCAGTTTACAGGGGGCCCAAGAGACCCAGTACTTC
CDR3aa: CASSLQGAQETQYF

v_gene: TRBV5-1
d_gene: .
j_gene: TRBJ1-1
abundance: .
CDR3nt: TGCGCCAGCAGCTTGGTCGCGGGGGGGATGAACACTGAAGCTTTCTTT
CDR3aa: CASSLVAGGMNTEAFF

v_gene: TRBV5-6
d_gene: TRBD2
j_gene: TRBJ2-7
abundance: few
CDR3nt: TGTGCCAGCAGCCAGGGACTAGCGGGAGTATCGTCTCAGTACTTC
CDR3aa: CASSQGLAGVSSQYF

v_gene: TRBV7-6
d_gene: TRBD2
j_gene: TRBJ2-3
abundance: .
CDR3nt: TGTGCCAGCAGCCTTGGACTAGCGTTGAATACGCAGTATTTT
CDR3aa: CASSLGLALNTQYF

v_gene: TRBV15
d_gene: .
j_gene: TRBJ1-5
abundance: .
CDR3nt: TGTGCCACCAGCAGAGAGCCCCAAGGACCGGGTTATAGCAATCAGCCCCAGCATTTT
CDR3aa: CATSREPQGPGYSNQPQHF

v_gene: TRBV28
d_gene: .
j_gene: TRBJ1-5
abundance: .
CDR3nt: TGTGCCAGCACCCGGGGCATGCGGTCGTTGAATCAGCCCCAGCATTTT
CDR3aa: CASTRGMRSLNQPQHF

v_gene: TRBV5-1
d_gene: .
j_gene: TRBJ1-1
abundance: .
CDR3nt: TGCGCCAGCCACTCCGGCGGAGGGGTGAACACTGAAGCTTTCTTT
CDR3aa: CASHSGGGVNTEAFF

v_gene: TRBV7-3
d_gene: .
j_gene: TRBJ2-7
abundance: .
CDR3nt: TGTGCCAGCAGCCCCAGCGGGTCCTACGAGCAGTACTTC
CDR3aa: CASSPSGSYEQYF

v_gene: TRBV5-1
d_gene: TRBD2
j_gene: TRBJ2-7
abundance: .
CDR3nt: TGCGCCAGCAGCTCCCGTCCGGGACTAGAAGACGAGCAGTACTTC
CDR3aa: CASSSRPGLEDEQYF

v_gene: TRBV7-8
d_gene: TRBD1
j_gene: TRBJ1-2
abundance: .
CDR3nt: TGTGCCAGCAGCTTAGCGGACAGGGGGTATGGTGGCTACACCTTC
CDR3aa: CASSLADRGYGGYTF

v_gene: TRBV5-1
d_gene: .
j_gene: TRBJ2-7
abundance: once
CDR3nt: TGCGCCAGCAGCTTGGGGTGGGGCGACCCCTACGAGCAGTACTTC
CDR3aa: CASSLGWGDPYEQYF

v_gene: TRBV9
d_gene: TRBD2
j_gene: TRBJ2-1
abundance: .
CDR3nt: TGTGCCAGCAGCCCTCGGGGGGGATTTTACAATGAGCAGTTCTTC
CDR3aa: CASSPRGGFYNEQFF

v_gene: TRBV10-3
d_gene: .
j_gene: TRBJ2-5
abundance: once
CDR3nt: TGTGCCATCAGTGACCAGGGAAGAAACCAAGAGACCCAGTACTTC
CDR3aa: CAISDQGRNQETQYF

v_gene: TRBV29-1
d_gene: .
j_gene: TRBJ2-7
abundance: .
CDR3nt: TGCAGCGGACTAGGGGGGTACGAGCAGTACTTC
CDR3aa: CSGLGGYEQYF

v_gene: TRBV18
d_gene: .
j_gene: TRBJ1-6
abundance: .
CDR3nt: TGTGCCAGCTCACCGTCCGGAGGGGCCTATAATTCACCCCTCCACTTT
CDR3aa: CASSPSGGAYNSPLHF

v_gene: TRBV25-1
d_gene: TRBD1
j_gene: TRBJ2-7
abundance: .
CDR3nt: TGTGCCAGCAGTGGCTCTCCGGGACAGGGCCCCTACGAGCAGTACTTC
CDR3aa: CASSGSPGQGPYEQYF